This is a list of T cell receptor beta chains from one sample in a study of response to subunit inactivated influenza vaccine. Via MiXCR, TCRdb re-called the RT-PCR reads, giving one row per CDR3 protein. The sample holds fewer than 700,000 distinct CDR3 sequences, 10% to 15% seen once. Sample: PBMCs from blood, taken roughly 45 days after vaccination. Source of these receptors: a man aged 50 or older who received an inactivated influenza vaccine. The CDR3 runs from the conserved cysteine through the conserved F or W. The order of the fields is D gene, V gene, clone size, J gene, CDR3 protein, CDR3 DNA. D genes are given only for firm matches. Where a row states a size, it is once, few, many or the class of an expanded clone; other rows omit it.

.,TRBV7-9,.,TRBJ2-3,CASSLTSVATDTQYF,TGTGCCAGCAGCTTAACAAGCGTTGCCACAGATACGCAGTATTTT
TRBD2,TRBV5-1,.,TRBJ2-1,CASRGSSGGIQSSYNEQFF,TGCGCCAGTCGTGGTTCTAGCGGGGGGATCCAAAGCTCCTACAATGAGCAGTTCTTC
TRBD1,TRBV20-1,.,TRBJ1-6,CSARKTGANSPLHF,TGCAGTGCCCGAAAGACAGGGGCCAATTCACCCCTCCACTTT
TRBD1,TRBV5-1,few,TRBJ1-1,CASSLVQGETEAFF,TGCGCCAGCAGCTTGGTACAGGGGGAGACTGAAGCTTTCTTT
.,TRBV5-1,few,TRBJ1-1,CASSMTGVGVTEAFF,TGCGCCAGCAGCATGACAGGTGTGGGTGTCACTGAAGCTTTCTTT
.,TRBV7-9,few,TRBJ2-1,CASSLETRGYNEQFF,TGTGCCAGCAGCTTAGAGACCCGGGGATACAATGAGCAGTTCTTC
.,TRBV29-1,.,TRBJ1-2,CSVGDTLYGYTF,TGCAGCGTTGGGGACACCCTCTATGGCTACACCTTC
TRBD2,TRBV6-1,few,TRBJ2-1,CASSPRLAGGRDEQFF,TGTGCCAGCAGTCCTAGACTAGCGGGAGGGCGGGATGAGCAGTTCTTC
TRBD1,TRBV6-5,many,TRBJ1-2,CASSYSGTGENYGYTF,TGTGCCAGCAGTTACTCGGGGACAGGAGAAAACTATGGCTACACCTTC
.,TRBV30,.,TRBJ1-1,CAWSAGWMNTEAFF,TGTGCCTGGAGTGCCGGGTGGATGAACACTGAAGCTTTCTTT
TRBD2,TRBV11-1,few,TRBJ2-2,CASSLGDFAGVDTGELFF,TGTGCCAGCAGCTTAGGGGATTTCGCGGGGGTGGACACCGGGGAGCTGTTTTTT
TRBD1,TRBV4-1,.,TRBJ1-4,CASKGQATNEKLFF,TGCGCCAGCAAAGGACAGGCAACTAATGAAAAACTGTTTTTT
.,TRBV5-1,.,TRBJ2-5,CASSRGRSQETQYF,TGCGCCAGCAGCCGGGGACGGTCCCAAGAGACCCAGTACTTC
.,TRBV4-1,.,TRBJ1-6,CASSQVVTDYNSPLHF,TGCGCCAGCAGCCAAGTGGTGACGGACTATAATTCACCCCTCCACTTT
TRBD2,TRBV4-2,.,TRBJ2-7,CASSEGLAGVDEQYF,TGTGCCAGCAGCGAGGGACTAGCGGGAGTGGACGAGCAGTACTTC
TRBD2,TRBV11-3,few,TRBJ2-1,CASSQYYGGAIGNEQFF,TGTGCCAGCAGCCAATACTACGGGGGGGCGATCGGGAATGAGCAGTTCTTC
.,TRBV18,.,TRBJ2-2,CASSKSGPGSNTGELFF,TGTGCCAGCTCCAAATCGGGACCAGGGAGCAACACCGGGGAGCTGTTTTTT
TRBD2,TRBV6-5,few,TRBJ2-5,CASSYSLAGGPGVQYF,TGTGCCAGCAGTTACTCTTTAGCGGGAGGCCCAGGGGTCCAGTACTTC
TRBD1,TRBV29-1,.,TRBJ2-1,CSVGRGQREQFF,TGCAGCGTTGGCAGGGGGCAGCGTGAGCAGTTCTTC
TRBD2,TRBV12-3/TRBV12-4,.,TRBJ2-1,CASSTSGASSYNEQFF,TGTGCCAGCAGTACTAGCGGGGCGAGCTCCTACAATGAGCAGTTCTTC
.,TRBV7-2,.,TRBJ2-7,CASSFITEVREQYF,TGTGCCAGCAGCTTCATAACAGAGGTCCGGGAGCAGTACTTC
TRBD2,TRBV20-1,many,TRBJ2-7,CSARDSSLYHSGSSEQYF,TGCAGTGCTAGAGATTCATCGCTCTATCACAGCGGGAGTTCCGAGCAGTACTTC
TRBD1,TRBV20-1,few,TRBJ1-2,CRAGDRTNYGYTF,TGCAGAGCCGGGGACAGGACTAACTATGGCTACACCTTC
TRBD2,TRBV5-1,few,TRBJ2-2,CASSLAGEDTGELFF,TGCGCCAGCAGCCTAGCGGGAGAAGACACCGGGGAGCTGTTTTTT
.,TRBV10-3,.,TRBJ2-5,CAIRKRETQYF,TGTGCCATCAGAAAAAGAGAGACCCAGTACTTC
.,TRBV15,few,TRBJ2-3,CATSRERHHRDTQYF,TGTGCCACCAGCAGAGAAAGACACCATAGAGATACGCAGTATTTT
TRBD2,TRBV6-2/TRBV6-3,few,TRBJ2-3,CASSYGGLYKWSTDTQYF,TGTGCCAGCAGTTACGGGGGACTATATAAATGGAGCACAGATACGCAGTATTTT
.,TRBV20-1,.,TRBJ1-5,CSAGVRAGYQPQHF,TGCAGTGCTGGCGTCAGGGCAGGGTATCAGCCCCAGCATTTT
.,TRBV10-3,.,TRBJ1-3,CAISEGAENTIYF,TGTGCCATCAGTGAGGGTGCTGAAAACACCATATATTTT
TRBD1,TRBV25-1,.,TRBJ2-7,CASSDDRVSSYEQYF,TGTGCCAGCAGTGATGACAGGGTGAGCTCCTACGAGCAGTACTTC
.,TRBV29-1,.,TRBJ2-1,CSVENRPGLGSYNEQFF,TGCAGCGTTGAAAACAGACCGGGACTGGGTTCCTACAATGAGCAGTTCTTC
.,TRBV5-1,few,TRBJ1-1,CASNRGEMNTEAFF,TGCGCCAGCAATAGAGGGGAGATGAACACTGAAGCTTTCTTT
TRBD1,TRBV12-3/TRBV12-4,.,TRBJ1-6,CASSPGTGIKSPLHF,TGTGCCAGCAGTCCCGGGACAGGGATTAAGTCACCCCTCCACTTT
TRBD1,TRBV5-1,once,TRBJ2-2,CARTGQDNTGELFF,TGCGCCCGCACCGGACAGGACAACACCGGGGAGCTGTTTTTT
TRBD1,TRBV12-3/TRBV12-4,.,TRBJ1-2,CASSYRDRVNGYTF,TGTGCCAGCAGTTACCGGGACAGGGTTAATGGCTACACCTTC
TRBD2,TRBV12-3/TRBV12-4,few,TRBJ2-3,CASRTSGGTDTQYF,TGTGCCAGCAGAACTAGCGGGGGCACAGATACGCAGTATTTT
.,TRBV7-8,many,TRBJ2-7,CASSLVELAYEQYF,TGTGCCAGCAGCTTAGTGGAACTAGCCTACGAGCAGTACTTC
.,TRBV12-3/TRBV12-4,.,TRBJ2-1,CASSLRAKYNEQFF,TGTGCCAGCAGTTTAAGGGCGAAGTACAATGAGCAGTTCTTC
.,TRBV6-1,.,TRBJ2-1,CASSDLGGAFGEQFF,TGTGCCAGCAGTGACTTGGGGGGGGCGTTTGGTGAGCAGTTCTTC
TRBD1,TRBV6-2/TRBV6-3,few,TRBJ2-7,CASMRQGALGEQYF,TGTGCCAGCATGAGACAGGGGGCGCTTGGCGAGCAGTACTTC
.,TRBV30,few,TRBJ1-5,CAWSYKGSNQPQHF,TGTGCCTGGAGTTACAAGGGTAGCAATCAGCCCCAGCATTTT
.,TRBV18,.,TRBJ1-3,CASSPPGRGNTIYF,TGTGCCAGCTCACCGCCCGGACGAGGAAACACCATATATTTT